These 10 T cell receptor beta chains came from one sample sequenced in a study of CD8 T cells in Susac syndrome. Reverse transcription of roughly 0.5 to 1 ug RNA was performed with random hexamers. Using its own MiXCR run on the immunoSEQ multiplex PCR reads, TCRdb lists one record per CDR3 protein. The sample contains around 80,000 distinct CDR3 sequences, 94% of which appear only once. Source material: CD8+ T cells from PBMCs. The source is a human donor with Susac syndrome.

The chain recombines TRBV20-1 with TRBJ2-1, with 9 bases identical to TRBD1. The CDR3 has 15 amino acids. Germline lookup yields CDR1 DFQATT and CDR2 SNEGSKA (reference sequence). Trimming cost V 4 bases and J 4 bases; bases outside gene matches: 8. This CDR3 reads CSATIGQGPYNEQFF. CDR3 DNA sequence: TGCAGTGCTACTATTGGACAGGGGCCTTACAATGAGCAGTTCTTC.

The chain recombines TRBV27 with TRBJ1-1; D perhaps matches TRBD1 (6 bases). Germline loops: CDR1 MNHEY, CDR2 SMNVEV (reference sequence). This CDR3 spans 15 amino acids. V gave up 5 bases and J gave up 0 bases, with 13 bases separating them. CDR3 sequence reads: CASSPGGAMNTEAFF. Written as DNA, the CDR3 is TGTGCCAGCAGTCCGGGGGGGGCCATGAACACTGAAGCTTTCTTT.

V and J are TRBV3-1 and TRBJ2-5; D gene ambiguous. The CDR3 runs to 13 residues. Between the trimmed V and J ends, which lost 1 base and 7 bases, there was a span of 10 bases. Germline CDR1 reads LGHDT; CDR2 reads YNNKEL (reference sequence). The CDR3 region is CASSQGPAGTQYF. Written as DNA, the CDR3 is TGTGCCAGCAGCCAAGGGCCGGCAGGGACCCAGTACTTC.

This sequence joins TRBV20-1 and TRBJ1-3, with 9 nucleotides matching TRBD1. The CDR3 length is 14 residues. Germline V CDR1 and CDR2: DFQATT, SNEGSKA (reference sequence). The ends lost 6 bases at V and 5 bases at J; junction bases unmatched: 8. Here the CDR3 DNA reads TGCAGTGCCCAAACAGGGGGCAGGAGAAACACCATATATTTT. Residues: CSAQTGGRRNTIYF.

The chain has TRBV5-6 and TRBJ2-5, with D perhaps TRBD1 or TRBD2 (5 bases each). Deletions cut 5 bases from V and 6 bases from J, with 14 bases between. Germline loops: CDR1 SGHDT, CDR2 YYEEEE. The CDR3 extends over 13 amino acids. The chain's CDR3 is CASSPGTIKTQYF. The CDR3 nucleotides read TGTGCCAGCAGTCCGGGGACGATAAAGACCCAGTACTTC.

The rearrangement links TRBV9 to TRBJ2-7; TRBD1 might be the D (5 bases). The germline CDR1 and CDR2 sequences are SGDLS and YYNGEE. The V end lost 0 bases, the J end lost 6 bases, and 13 bases lay between the germline ends. There are 14 residues in the CDR3. In DNA, the CDR3 is TGTGCCAGCAGCGTAGCCGGCAGGGCGATCGAGCAGTACTTC. The encoded protein is CASSVAGRAIEQYF.

V usage is TRBV3-1 and J usage is TRBJ1-2; 7 nucleotides align to TRBD1. CDR1 LGHDT and CDR2 YNNKEL come from the germline V gene (reference sequence). V shed 1 base and J 11 bases; nucleotides not matched to a gene: 19. The CDR3 sequence is 17 residues long. CDR3 amino acids: CASSQGGPTGRGEEYTF. CDR3 DNA: TGTGCCAGCAGCCAAGGAGGCCCGACAGGCAGGGGGGAAGAGTACACCTTC.

The genes are TRBV10-2 and TRBJ2-7; TRBD2 matches 9 bases. The ends lost 3 bases at V and 3 bases at J; junction bases unmatched: 6. In germline, CDR1 is WSHSY, CDR2 SAAADI. The CDR3 spans 15 residues. CDR3 region: CASSEISGGFYEQYF. CDR3 bases: TGCGCCAGCAGTGAAATTAGCGGGGGCTTCTACGAGCAGTACTTC.

V is TRBV7-9 and J is TRBJ2-3; D is unresolved. The length of the CDR3 is 12 residues. The germline CDR1 and CDR2 sequences are SEHNR and FQNEAQ (reference sequence). V was cut by 4 bases and J by 4 bases, with 6 bases left in between. The CDR3 is CASSSLSDTQYF. For the CDR3, the DNA is TGTGCCAGCAGCTCTCTGTCAGATACGCAGTATTTT.

The V gene is TRBV27, the J gene TRBJ1-2, with no clear D. From germline, CDR1 is MNHEY and CDR2 SMNVEV (reference sequence). The CDR3 totals 13 residues. Trimming left V 2 bases short and J 7 bases short, with 11 bases between. CDR3: CASSLRTGGGYTF. CDR3 nucleotides: TGTGCCAGCAGTTTACGGACGGGTGGTGGCTACACCTTC.